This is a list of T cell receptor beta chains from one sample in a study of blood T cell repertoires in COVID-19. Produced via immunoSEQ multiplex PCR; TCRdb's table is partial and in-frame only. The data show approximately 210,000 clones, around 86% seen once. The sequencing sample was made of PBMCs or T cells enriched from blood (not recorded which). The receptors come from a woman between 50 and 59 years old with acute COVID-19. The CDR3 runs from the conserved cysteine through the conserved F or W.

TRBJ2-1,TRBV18,CASSAAGAYNEQFF
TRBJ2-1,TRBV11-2,CASSLASRGGRGEQFF
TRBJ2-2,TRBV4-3,CASSPLVPIIDTGELFF
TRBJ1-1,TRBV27,CASSTRQGDTEAFF
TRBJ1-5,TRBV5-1,CASSPGQPAQPQHF
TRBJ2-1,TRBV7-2,CASSPGQGFYNEQFF
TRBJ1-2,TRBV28,CASSLFQGLGYGYTF
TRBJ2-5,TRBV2,CASSSSGTSGGTDQETQYF
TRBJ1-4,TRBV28,CASSFWEGGGEKLFF
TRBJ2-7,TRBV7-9,CASSQGTYEQYF
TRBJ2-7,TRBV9,CASSPTVAGLAGDGNEQYF
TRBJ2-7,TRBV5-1,CASSIGTASYEQYF
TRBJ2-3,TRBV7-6,CASTLSGLAGPTDTQYF
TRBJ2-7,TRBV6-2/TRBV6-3,CASSKTGSGEQYF
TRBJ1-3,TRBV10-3,CAISAGPGTEGNTIYF
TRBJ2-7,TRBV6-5,CASSYGTSGSIYEQYF